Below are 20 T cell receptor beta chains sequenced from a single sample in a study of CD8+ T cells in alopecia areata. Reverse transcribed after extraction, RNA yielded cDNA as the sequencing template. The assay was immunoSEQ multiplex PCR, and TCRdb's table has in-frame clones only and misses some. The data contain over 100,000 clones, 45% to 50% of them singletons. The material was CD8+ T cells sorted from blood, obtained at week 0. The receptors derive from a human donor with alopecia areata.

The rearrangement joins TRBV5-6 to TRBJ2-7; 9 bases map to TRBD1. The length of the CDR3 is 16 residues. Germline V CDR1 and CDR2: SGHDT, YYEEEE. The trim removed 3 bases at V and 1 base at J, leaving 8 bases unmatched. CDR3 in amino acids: CASSSGTGFESYEQYF. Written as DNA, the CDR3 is TGTGCCAGCAGCTCCGGGACAGGGTTTGAGTCCTACGAGCAGTACTTC.

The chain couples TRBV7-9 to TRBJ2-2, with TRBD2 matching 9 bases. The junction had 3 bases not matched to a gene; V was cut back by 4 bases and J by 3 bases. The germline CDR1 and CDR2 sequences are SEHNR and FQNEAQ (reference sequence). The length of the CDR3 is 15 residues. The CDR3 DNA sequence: TGTGCCAGCAGCTCAATAGCGGGGGACACCGGGGAGCTGTTTTTT. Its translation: CASSSIAGDTGELFF.

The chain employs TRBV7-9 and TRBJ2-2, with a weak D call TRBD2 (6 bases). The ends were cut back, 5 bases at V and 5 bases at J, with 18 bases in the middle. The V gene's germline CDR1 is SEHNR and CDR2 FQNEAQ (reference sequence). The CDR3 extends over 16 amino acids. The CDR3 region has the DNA TGTGCCAGCAGCCCCCGACGGGTAGCGGCAACCGGGGAGCTGTTTTTT. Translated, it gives CASSPRRVAATGELFF.

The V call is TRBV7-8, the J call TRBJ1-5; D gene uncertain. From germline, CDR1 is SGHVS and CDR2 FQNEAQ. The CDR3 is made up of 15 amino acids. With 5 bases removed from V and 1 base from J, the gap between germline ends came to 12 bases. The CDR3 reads CASSPNGESNQPQHF. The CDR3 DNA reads TGTGCCAGCAGCCCAAATGGGGAGAGCAATCAGCCCCAGCATTTT. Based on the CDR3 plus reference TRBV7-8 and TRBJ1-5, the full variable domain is GAGVSQSPRYKVAKRGQDVALRCDPISGHVSLFWYQQALGQGPEFLTYFQNEAQLDKSGLPSDRFFAERPEGSVSTLKIQRTQQEDSAVYLCASSPNGESNQPQHFGDGTRLSIL.

The CDR3 sequence: CSVEDGHSFNYGYTF. In DNA form, the CDR3 reads TGCAGCGTTGAAGATGGACACTCCTTTAACTATGGCTACACCTTC. This sequence joins TRBV29-1 and TRBJ1-2, with a possible D match to TRBD1 (5 bases). Germline CDR1 reads SQVTM; CDR2 reads ANQGSEA. Trimming pared 0 bases from V and 1 base from J, leaving 12 bases between. The CDR3 is 15 residues long.

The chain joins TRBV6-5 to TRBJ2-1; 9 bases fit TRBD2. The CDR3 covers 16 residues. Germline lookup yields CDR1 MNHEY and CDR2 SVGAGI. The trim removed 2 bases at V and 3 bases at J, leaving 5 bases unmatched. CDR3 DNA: TGTGCCAGCAGTTACGATCTAGCGGGAAACTACAATGAGCAGTTCTTC. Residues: CASSYDLAGNYNEQFF.

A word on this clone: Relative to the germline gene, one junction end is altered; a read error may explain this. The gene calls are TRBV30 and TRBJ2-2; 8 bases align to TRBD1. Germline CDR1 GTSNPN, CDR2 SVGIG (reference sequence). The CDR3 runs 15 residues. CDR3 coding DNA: TGTGCCCGGAGCCGGGACAGGTCGAACACCGGGGAGCTGTTTTTT. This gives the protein CARSRDRSNTGELFF.

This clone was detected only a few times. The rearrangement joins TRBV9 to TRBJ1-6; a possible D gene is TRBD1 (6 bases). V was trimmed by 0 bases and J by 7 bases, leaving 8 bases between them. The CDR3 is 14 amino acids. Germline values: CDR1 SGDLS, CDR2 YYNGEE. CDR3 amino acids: CASSVAGENSPLHF. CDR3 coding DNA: TGTGCCAGCAGCGTAGCAGGGGAAAATTCACCCCTCCACTTT.

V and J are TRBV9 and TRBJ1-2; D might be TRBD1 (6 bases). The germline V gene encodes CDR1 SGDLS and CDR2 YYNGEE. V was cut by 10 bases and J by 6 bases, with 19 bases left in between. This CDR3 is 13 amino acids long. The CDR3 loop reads CASTGGGGHGYTF. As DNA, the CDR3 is TGTGCCTCCACGGGAGGGGGGGGCCATGGCTACACCTTC.

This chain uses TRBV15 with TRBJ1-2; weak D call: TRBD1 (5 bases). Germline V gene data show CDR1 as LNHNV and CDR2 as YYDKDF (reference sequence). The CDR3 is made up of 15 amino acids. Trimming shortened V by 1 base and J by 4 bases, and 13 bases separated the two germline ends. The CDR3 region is CATSRVGTGGYGYTF. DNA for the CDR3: TGTGCCACCAGCAGAGTGGGTACGGGGGGCTATGGCTACACCTTC.

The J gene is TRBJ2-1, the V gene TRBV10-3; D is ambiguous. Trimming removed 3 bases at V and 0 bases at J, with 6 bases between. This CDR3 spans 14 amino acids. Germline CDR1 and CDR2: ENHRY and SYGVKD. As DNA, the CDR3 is TGTGCCATCAGTGAAGTGAGCTCCTACAATGAGCAGTTCTTC. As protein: CAISEVSSYNEQFF.

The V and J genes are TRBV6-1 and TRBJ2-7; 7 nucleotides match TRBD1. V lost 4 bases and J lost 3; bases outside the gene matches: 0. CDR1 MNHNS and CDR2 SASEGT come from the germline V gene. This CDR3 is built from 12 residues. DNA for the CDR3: TGTGCCAGCAGTGCAGGGGGCTACGAGCAGTACTTC. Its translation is CASSAGGYEQYF.

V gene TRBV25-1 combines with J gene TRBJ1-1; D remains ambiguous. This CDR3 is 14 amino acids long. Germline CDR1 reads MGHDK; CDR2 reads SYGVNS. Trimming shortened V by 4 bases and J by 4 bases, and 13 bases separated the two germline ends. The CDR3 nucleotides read TGTGCCAGCAGTGCAGGCGGTCTCGGCACTGAAGCTTTCTTT. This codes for CASSAGGLGTEAFF.

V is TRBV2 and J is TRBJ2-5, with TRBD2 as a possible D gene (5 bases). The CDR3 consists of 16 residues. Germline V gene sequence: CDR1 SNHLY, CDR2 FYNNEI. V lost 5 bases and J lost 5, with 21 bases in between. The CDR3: CASSKLHGEGWETQYF. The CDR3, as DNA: TGTGCCAGCAGTAAGCTCCACGGCGAGGGTTGGGAGACCCAGTACTTC.

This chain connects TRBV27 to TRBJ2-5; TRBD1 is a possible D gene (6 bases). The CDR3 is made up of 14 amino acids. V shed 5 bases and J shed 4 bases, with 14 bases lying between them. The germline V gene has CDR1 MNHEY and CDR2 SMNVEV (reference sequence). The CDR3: CASSITGFLETQYF. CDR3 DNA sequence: TGTGCCAGCAGTATTACAGGGTTTTTAGAGACCCAGTACTTC.

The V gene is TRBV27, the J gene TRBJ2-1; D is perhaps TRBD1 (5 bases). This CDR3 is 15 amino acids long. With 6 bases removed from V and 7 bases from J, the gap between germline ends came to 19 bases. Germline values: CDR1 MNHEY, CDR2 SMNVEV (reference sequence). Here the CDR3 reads CASSLDVVGRNEQFF. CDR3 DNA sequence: TGTGCCAGCAGCTTAGATGTTGTGGGGCGTAATGAGCAGTTCTTC.

The CDR3 loop reads CASSREGYNEQFF. DNA of the CDR3: TGTGCCAGCAGCCGAGAGGGTTACAATGAGCAGTTCTTC. J is TRBJ2-1 and V is TRBV5-6, with a weak D call TRBD2 (5 bases). The CDR3 totals 13 residues. Deletions cut 4 bases from V and 4 bases from J, with 9 bases between. Looked up from germline, CDR1 is SGHDT and CDR2 is YYEEEE.

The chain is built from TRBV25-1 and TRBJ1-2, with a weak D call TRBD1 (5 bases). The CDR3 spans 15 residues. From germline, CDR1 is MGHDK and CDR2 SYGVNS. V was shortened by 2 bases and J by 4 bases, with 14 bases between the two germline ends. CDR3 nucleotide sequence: TGTGCCAGCAGTGAAGAACAGGCCCAGGGCTATGGCTACACCTTC. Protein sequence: CASSEEQAQGYGYTF.

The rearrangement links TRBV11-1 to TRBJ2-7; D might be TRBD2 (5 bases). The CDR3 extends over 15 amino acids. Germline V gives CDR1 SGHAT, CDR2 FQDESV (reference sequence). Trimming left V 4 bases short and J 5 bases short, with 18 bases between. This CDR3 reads CASSSSPLRLNEQYF. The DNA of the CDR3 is TGTGCCAGCAGCTCCTCCCCCCTGCGACTAAACGAGCAGTACTTC.

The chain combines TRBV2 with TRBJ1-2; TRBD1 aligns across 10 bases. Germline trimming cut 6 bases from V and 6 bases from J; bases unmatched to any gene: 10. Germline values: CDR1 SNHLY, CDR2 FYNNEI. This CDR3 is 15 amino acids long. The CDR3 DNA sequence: TGTGCCAGCAGACCGACAGGGGGCTCCCCCCATGGCTACACCTTC. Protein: CASRPTGGSPHGYTF.